Listed here are 13 T cell receptor beta chains from one sample, sequenced in a study of TIL therapy for anti-PD-1-resistant metastatic lung cancer. Time point described: pre-treatment sample, taken before nivolumab and TIL therapy. The immunoSEQ assay was v3. Some clones are missing from TCRdb's copy, which holds only in-frame ones; the method was immunoSEQ multiplex PCR. The sample comprises tens of thousands of clones, 80% to 90% of which are singletons, and 5% rests with the top ten. The input for sequencing was blood, taken at baseline. The receptors shown here come from a person aged 25-85 years with non-small cell lung cancer.

A remark on this clone: Other nucleotide sequences in the sample specify the same CDR3. The chain has TRBV11-2 and TRBJ1-2; D is unresolved. The V end lost 0 bases, the J end lost 8 bases, and 10 bases lay between the germline ends. CDR1 is SGHAT and CDR2 is FQNNGV in the germline V gene. The CDR3 totals 13 residues. This CDR3 reads CASSLDRTRGYTF. CDR3 nucleotides: TGTGCCAGCAGCTTAGATAGAACACGGGGCTACACCTTC.

The rearrangement links TRBV14 to TRBJ2-7; 7 nucleotides match TRBD1. With V trimmed by 9 bases and J by 5 bases, 13 bases remained unmatched. CDR3 length: 14 amino acids. Germline values: CDR1 SGHDN, CDR2 FVKESK. The DNA for the CDR3 is TGTGCCAGGACAGGGTCGGGTTGTTGGGACGAGCAGTACTTC. Translating it yields CARTGSGCWDEQYF.

The chain joins TRBV27 to TRBJ1-5; D gene unclear. The germline V gene has CDR1 MNHEY and CDR2 SMNVEV (reference sequence). The V end was cut by 5 bases, the J end by 0 bases, with 8 bases between. The CDR3 runs to 14 residues. The CDR3 sequence is CASSKLYSNQPQHF. DNA of the CDR3: TGTGCCAGCAGTAAACTTTATAGCAATCAGCCCCAGCATTTT.

V usage is TRBV30 and J usage is TRBJ2-6; D is ambiguous. CDR1 and CDR2 (germline): GTSNPN, SVGIG (reference sequence). Trimming removed 7 bases at V and 1 base at J, with 5 bases between. This CDR3 comprises 12 residues. CDR3 nucleotides: TGTGCCTATAAATCTGGGGCCAACGTCCTGACTTTC. This sequence encodes CAYKSGANVLTF. Using reference TRBV30 and TRBJ2-6 for the parts outside the CDR3, the full variable domain is SQTIHQWPATLVQPVGSPLSLECTVEGTSNPNLYWYRQAAGRGLQLLFYSVGIGQISSEVPQNLSASRPQDRQFILSSKKLLLSDSGFYLCAYKSGANVLTFGAGSRLTVL.

V is TRBV30 and J is TRBJ2-7; 14 positions agree with TRBD2. Trimming took 5 bases from V and 7 from J; bases not matched to a gene: 10. Germline V gives CDR1 GTSNPN, CDR2 SVGIG (reference sequence). The CDR3 is 15 residues long. This CDR3 reads CAWAQPGLAGAEQYF. The CDR3 DNA sequence: TGTGCCTGGGCGCAACCGGGACTAGCGGGAGCAGAGCAGTACTTC.

CDR3 region: CASSLVGGGVTAYEQYF. DNA of the CDR3: TGTGCCAGCAGCTTAGTAGGTGGGGGCGTAACAGCCTACGAGCAGTACTTC. The chain links TRBV11-2 to TRBJ2-7; D perhaps matches TRBD1 (6 bases). Germline-derived CDR1 and CDR2 are SGHAT and FQNNGV. CDR3 size: 17 residues. V dropped 1 base and J dropped 2 bases, with 18 bases sitting between them.

The rearrangement uses TRBV5-6 and TRBJ2-7, with D hard to call. This CDR3 region has 11 residues. CDR1 and CDR2 from the germline V gene are SGHDT and YYEEEE. V gave up 4 bases and J gave up 3 bases, with 5 bases separating them. CDR3 nucleotides: TGTGCCAGCAGCAATTACTACGAGCAGTACTTC. Amino acid sequence: CASSNYYEQYF.

V is TRBV5-1 and J is TRBJ1-4; a weak D match, TRBD1 (6 bases). The CDR3 is 15 amino acids. Deletions cut 1 base from V and 4 bases from J, with 11 bases between. Germline CDR1 and CDR2: SGHRS and YFSETQ. The CDR3 coding sequence is TGCGCCAGCAGCTTGTTGGGGGCAAATAATGAAAAACTGTTTTTT. Translation: CASSLLGANNEKLFF.

The chain joins TRBV7-8 to TRBJ2-7; a weak D match, TRBD2 (6 bases). The germline V and J ends were trimmed by 2 bases and 5 bases, with 13 bases remaining between them. The CDR3 covers 14 residues. Looked up from germline, CDR1 is SGHVS and CDR2 is FQNEAQ. CDR3 sequence reads: CASSLSPVADEQYF. As DNA, the CDR3 is TGTGCCAGCAGCTTAAGCCCGGTAGCGGACGAGCAGTACTTC.

This clone was counted a few times. The chain links TRBV7-9 to TRBJ1-3; D gene ambiguous. Germline V gene data show CDR1 as SEHNR and CDR2 as FQNEAQ (reference sequence). CDR3 length equals 15 residues. V was cut by 5 bases and J by 4 bases, with 15 bases left in between. This chain's CDR3 is CASSRGIFRGNTIYF. The CDR3 nucleotides are TGTGCCAGCAGCCGAGGTATTTTTAGAGGAAACACCATATATTTT.

The chain carries TRBV6-5 and TRBJ2-3, with a possible D match to TRBD1 (6 bases). This CDR3 comprises 15 residues. Germline V gene sequence: CDR1 MNHEY, CDR2 SVGAGI. With 0 bases removed from V and 5 bases from J, the gap between germline ends came to 12 bases. In DNA, the CDR3 is TGTGCCAGCAGTTACTCGGCAGGGGCGGTAGATACGCAGTATTTT. Translating it yields CASSYSAGAVDTQYF.

The chain couples TRBV3-1 (or the pseudogene TRBV3-2) to TRBJ2-2; possibly TRBD1 for D (6 bases). This CDR3 contains 18 residues. Germline values: CDR1 LGHDT, CDR2 YNNKEL (reference sequence). Trimming shortened V by 0 bases and J by 0 bases, and 14 bases separated the two germline ends. CDR3 amino acids: CASSQDGKQGPNTGELFF. CDR3 DNA sequence: TGTGCCAGCAGCCAAGATGGAAAACAGGGACCGAACACCGGGGAGCTGTTTTTT.

This chain uses TRBV19 with TRBJ2-7; 9 nucleotides align to TRBD1. Germline V gene sequence: CDR1 LNHDA, CDR2 SQIVND (reference sequence). Unmatched junction bases numbered 2, after V lost 5 bases and J lost 3 bases. The CDR3 is 13 residues long. Written as DNA, the CDR3 is TGTGCCAGTAGTGCGGGACAGGGCTACGAGCAGTACTTC. As protein: CASSAGQGYEQYF.